The 26 T cell receptor beta chains below were found in one sample sequenced in a study of blood T cell repertoires in COVID-19. Repertoires were generated with immunoSEQ multiplex PCR, while TCRdb's copy carries only in-frame clones and drops some. The sample includes approximately 530,000 clones, approximately 91% of them seen just once. Sequenced: peripheral blood. Source of these receptors: a woman in her forties or fifties with COVID-19, enrolled during active disease.

The chain combines TRBV3-1 (or the pseudogene TRBV3-2) with TRBJ1-3; D might be TRBD1 (5 bases). This CDR3 comprises 16 residues. CDR1 and CDR2 from the germline V gene are LGHDT and YNNKEL (reference sequence). Trimming cost V 0 bases and J 4 bases, with 13 bases left between them. CDR3 protein: CASSQDPGTVGNTIYF. The CDR3 nucleotides are TGTGCCAGCAGCCAAGATCCAGGGACTGTCGGAAACACCATATATTTT.

The chain uses TRBV4-1 and TRBJ1-1, with 9 bases lining up with TRBD1. With 0 bases clipped from V and 4 bases from J, the junction kept 6 bases outside the gene matches. The CDR3 extends over 16 amino acids. CDR1 and CDR2 (germline): MGHRA, YSYEKL. The CDR3 nucleotides are TGCGCCAGCAGCCAAGATGGGACAGGGATGGGCACTGAAGCTTTCTTT. Its protein product is CASSQDGTGMGTEAFF.

This clone appeared a single time. This chain links TRBV19 with TRBJ2-6; D is perhaps TRBD2 (5 bases). Deletions cut 3 bases from V and 2 bases from J, with 11 bases between. CDR3 size: 16 residues. Germline lookup yields CDR1 LNHDA and CDR2 SQIVND (reference sequence). The CDR3 protein is CASSIGGFAGANVLTF. The CDR3 DNA follows: TGTGCCAGTAGTATTGGCGGGTTTGCTGGGGCCAACGTCCTGACTTTC.

The CDR3 DNA is TGTGCCAGTGGGGGCCAAGCTTTCTTT. Its translation is CASGGQAFF. J is TRBJ1-1 and V is TRBV12-3 or TRBV12-4; D may be TRBD1 (6 bases). The CDR3 is 9 amino acids. V was trimmed by 9 bases and J by 9 bases, leaving 8 bases between them.

The chain employs TRBV24-1 and TRBJ2-2, with TRBD1 matching 11 bases. Germline V CDR1 and CDR2: KGHDR, SFDVKD. Germline trimming cut 2 bases from V and 4 bases from J; bases unmatched to any gene: 5. The CDR3 extends over 17 amino acids. The CDR3 bases are TGTGCCACCAGTGATTCAGGACAGGGGGCCGGCACCGGGGAGCTGTTTTTT. This gives the protein CATSDSGQGAGTGELFF.

The chain is built from TRBV7-9 and TRBJ2-3; TRBD2 is a possible D gene (5 bases). The V gene's germline CDR1 is SEHNR and CDR2 FQNEAQ (reference sequence). The CDR3 is 13 residues long. Deletions cut 6 bases from V and 4 bases from J, with 11 bases between. CDR3 loop: CASSWTGSDTQYF. The CDR3 bases are TGTGCCAGCAGTTGGACGGGGTCAGATACGCAGTATTTT.

The chain couples TRBV5-1 to TRBJ2-2; D is ambiguous. Germline loops: CDR1 SGHRS, CDR2 YFSETQ. This CDR3 spans 15 amino acids. Between the trimmed V and J ends, which lost 0 bases and 2 bases, there was a span of 8 bases. This CDR3 is CASSLAYKNTGELFF. The DNA of the CDR3 is TGCGCCAGCAGCTTGGCCTATAAAAACACCGGGGAGCTGTTTTTT.

The CDR3 nucleotides are TGCGCCAGTTCCGGACAGTTGAACTATGGCTACACCTTC. Protein product: CASSGQLNYGYTF. The genes are TRBV5-1 and TRBJ1-2, with D tentatively TRBD1 (6 bases). The CDR3 has 13 residues. Germline V lookup: CDR1 SGHRS, CDR2 YFSETQ. Trimming stripped 8 bases from V and 2 bases from J, with 13 bases between.

The genes are TRBV6-6 and TRBJ2-3; 8 bases are shared with TRBD2. Germline V gives CDR1 MNHNY, CDR2 SVGAGI (reference sequence). After removal of 5 bases from V and 0 bases from J, the junction contained 10 bases not matched to a gene. The CDR3 loop spans 17 amino acids. As DNA, the CDR3 is TGTGCCAGCAGTCCCTACTTAGCGGGGACTAGCACAGATACGCAGTATTTT. Residues: CASSPYLAGTSTDTQYF.

The J gene is TRBJ1-6, the V gene TRBV11-2; weak D call: TRBD1 (6 bases). Germline V CDR1 and CDR2: SGHAT, FQNNGV. CDR3 length equals 13 residues. The germline V and J ends were trimmed by 5 bases and 8 bases, with 10 bases remaining between them. CDR3 DNA: TGTGCCAGCAGCGGCCCAGGGGATTCACCCCTCCACTTT. This encodes CASSGPGDSPLHF.

The V gene is TRBV30, the J gene TRBJ2-7; a weak D match, TRBD1 (6 bases). Germline-derived CDR1 and CDR2 are GTSNPN and SVGIG (reference sequence). Trimming took 7 bases from V and 0 from J, leaving 19 bases between them. The CDR3 extends over 15 amino acids. CDR3 sequence (DNA): TGTGCCTACAGGGCTCCGACATCCATCTCCTACGAGCAGTACTTC. Translated: CAYRAPTSISYEQYF. The full variable domain, completed using reference TRBV30 and TRBJ2-7, is SQTIHQWPATLVQPVGSPLSLECTVEGTSNPNLYWYRQAAGRGLQLLFYSVGIGQISSEVPQNLSASRPQDRQFILSSKKLLLSDSGFYLCAYRAPTSISYEQYFGPGTRLTVT.

The genes are TRBV10-2 and TRBJ2-1; maybe TRBD2 (6 bases). The V and J ends lost 2 bases and 3 bases respectively, with 14 bases between them. CDR1 and CDR2 (germline): WSHSY, SAAADI. This CDR3 is 16 amino acids long. CDR3 protein: CASSEGLAQNYNEQFF. In DNA, the CDR3 is TGCGCCAGCAGTGAGGGCCTAGCGCAAAACTACAATGAGCAGTTCTTC.

This clone has just one count. The rearrangement uses TRBV29-1 and TRBJ1-1; weak D call: TRBD1 (5 bases). The CDR3 spans 13 residues. Looked up from germline, CDR1 is SQVTM and CDR2 is ANQGSEA. V lost 4 bases and J 7 bases, leaving 16 bases between the germline ends. In DNA, the CDR3 is TGCAGCGTTGCCCCGGGAGGACAAATTGAAGCTTTCTTT. Translation gives CSVAPGGQIEAFF.

The J gene is TRBJ1-5, the V gene TRBV5-8; unclear D gene. Trimming took off 2 bases at V and 2 bases at J, with 14 bases between the two ends. Germline V gene sequence: CDR1 SGHTS, CDR2 YDEGEE. This CDR3 spans 16 amino acids. The CDR3 protein is CASSFYSRFGNQPQHF. The CDR3 DNA sequence: TGTGCCAGCAGCTTTTACAGCCGCTTTGGCAATCAGCCCCAGCATTTT.

V is TRBV28 and J is TRBJ2-1, with 9 bases that match TRBD1. J lost 5 bases, V lost 2 bases, and 1 base had no gene match. This CDR3 contains 14 residues. Germline CDR1 is MDHEN and CDR2 is SYDVKM. The CDR3 protein is CASSLGTGHNEQFF. CDR3 in DNA: TGTGCCAGCAGTTTAGGGACAGGGCACAATGAGCAGTTCTTC. The full variable domain, completed using reference TRBV28 and TRBJ2-1, is DVKVTQSSRYLVKRTGEKVFLECVQDMDHENMFWYRQDPGLGLRLIYFSYDVKMKEKGDIPEGYSVSREKKERFSLILESASTNQTSMYLCASSLGTGHNEQFFGPGTRLTVL.

The chain couples TRBV28 to TRBJ1-3, with TRBD1 identical over 7 bases. Germline-derived CDR1 and CDR2 are MDHEN and SYDVKM. The CDR3 extends over 13 amino acids. J lost 2 bases, V lost 8 bases, and 3 bases had no gene match. In nucleotides, the CDR3 is TGTGCCAGCTTCGGACAGGCTGGAAACACCATATATTTT. It translates to CASFGQAGNTIYF.

This chain joins TRBV5-1 and TRBJ1-2; D unresolved. The CDR3 is 13 residues long. Deletions cut 4 bases from V and 5 bases from J, with 12 bases between. CDR1 and CDR2 from the germline V gene are SGHRS and YFSETQ. CDR3 DNA: TGCGCCAGCAGCCTACTTGGTCAATATGGCTACACCTTC. Translation: CASSLLGQYGYTF.

V is TRBV2 and J is TRBJ2-1; TRBD1 might be the D (7 bases). Germline CDR1 and CDR2: SNHLY and FYNNEI. V lost 7 bases and J 4 bases, leaving 17 bases between the germline ends. The CDR3 runs to 15 residues. CDR3 sequence (DNA): TGTGCCAGCAAGAAGGCAGGGGGGTCTTACAATGAGCAGTTCTTC. Translated: CASKKAGGSYNEQFF.

V gene TRBV7-3 combines with J gene TRBJ2-2; D remains unclear. V gave up 0 bases and J gave up 0 bases, with 5 bases separating them. The CDR3 totals 15 residues. Germline CDR1 and CDR2: SGHTA and FQGTGA. The CDR3 DNA reads TGTGCCAGCAGCTTAACCGGTTCGAACACCGGGGAGCTGTTTTTT. This codes for CASSLTGSNTGELFF.

J is TRBJ2-2 and V is TRBV7-6; 9 nucleotides line up with TRBD2. The CDR3 runs to 16 residues. Germline values: CDR1 SGHVS, CDR2 FNYEAQ. J gave up 7 bases and V 5 bases, and 11 bases lay outside the gene matches. This chain's CDR3 is CASSLGLASVHGELFF. CDR3 sequence (DNA): TGTGCCAGCAGCCTTGGACTAGCGTCGGTTCACGGGGAGCTGTTTTTT. Full variable domain (remainder filled in from reference TRBV7-6 and TRBJ2-2): GAGVSQSPRYKVTKRGQDVALRCDPISGHVSLYWYRQALGQGPEFLTYFNYEAQQDKSGLPNDRFSAERPEGSISTLTIQRTEQRDSAMYRCASSLGLASVHGELFFGEGSRLTVL.

The chain combines TRBV12-3 or TRBV12-4 with TRBJ1-1, with a weak D call TRBD1 (6 bases). The V and J ends lost 2 bases and 8 bases respectively, with 12 bases between them. The CDR3 sequence is 13 residues long. The CDR3 nucleotides read TGTGCCAGCAGTTTAAGTGACAGGCCCGAAGCTTTCTTT. Translation gives CASSLSDRPEAFF.

This clone was observed a few times. The chain employs TRBV9 and TRBJ2-3, with unresolved D. V gave up 0 bases and J gave up 8 bases, with 7 bases separating them. Germline values: CDR1 SGDLS, CDR2 YYNGEE. The CDR3 length is 12 residues. The DNA of the CDR3 is TGTGCCAGCAGCGTAGGAGCTGCTACGCAGTATTTT. This codes for CASSVGAATQYF.

J is TRBJ2-7 and V is TRBV30; D is unresolved. In germline, CDR1 is GTSNPN, CDR2 SVGIG (reference sequence). V was pared by 1 base and J by 0 bases, with 10 bases between. CDR3 size: 14 residues. The CDR3 loop reads CAWSEPESSYEQYF. Written as DNA, the CDR3 is TGTGCCTGGAGTGAGCCCGAAAGCTCCTACGAGCAGTACTTC.

The sample holds one count of this clone. This chain uses TRBV19 with TRBJ2-2; 10 bases match TRBD1. CDR1 and CDR2 from the germline V gene are LNHDA and SQIVND (reference sequence). The CDR3 runs to 17 residues. V lost 4 bases, J lost 7 bases, and 12 bases stayed unmatched. CDR3 coding DNA: TGTGCCAGTAGTAGGAACCTTAGACAGGGGGCTGGCGGGGAGCTGTTTTTT. Its translation is CASSRNLRQGAGGELFF.

The chain joins TRBV11-2 to TRBJ2-2; 8 nucleotides align to TRBD2. CDR3 length equals 15 residues. The germline V gene has CDR1 SGHAT and CDR2 FQNNGV. Losses at the gene ends were 5 bases for V and 1 base for J; bases not matched to a gene: 3. CDR3 residues: CASSLSGVNTGELFF. CDR3 bases: TGTGCCAGCAGCCTTAGCGGGGTGAACACCGGGGAGCTGTTTTTT.

The DNA of the CDR3 is TGTGCCAGCAGTCCAGGGCCCAATTCACCCCTCCACTTT. The encoded protein is CASSPGPNSPLHF. The V gene is TRBV6-5, the J gene TRBJ1-6, with a weak D call TRBD1 (5 bases). The CDR3 contains 13 residues. Trimming pared 5 bases from V and 7 bases from J, leaving 9 bases between. Per the germline V gene, CDR1 is MNHEY and CDR2 is SVGAGI.